The T cell receptor beta chain described here comes from a study of graft-versus-host responses after intestinal transplantation. Libraries were prepared by immunoSEQ multiplex PCR; TCRdb keeps only in-frame clonotypes and omits some of them. The data show over 100,000 clones, just under 95% seen once. This CDR3 region has 12 residues. V dropped 1 base and J dropped 0 bases, with 0 bases sitting between them. In germline, CDR1 is SGHDT, CDR2 YYEEEE. This clone was picked up one time. Antigen: not known. The sample holds other DNA sequences that translate to the same CDR3. The sample in question was unstimulated CD8+ T cells sorted from spleen or lymph node cells, obtained before transplant. The chain has TRBV5-6 and TRBJ2-3; D gene uncertain. The TCR sequence derives from a human donor who was the organ donor for an intestinal transplant. The CDR3 sequence is CASSLSTDTQYF. CDR3 bases: TGTGCCAGCAGCTTGAGCACAGATACGCAGTATTTT.